The 32 T cell receptor beta chains presented below share a single source sample, sequenced in a study of T-cell memory formation after mild COVID-19. MiXCR, applied by TCRdb to the 5' RACE reads, yields one record per CDR3 protein. This sample has about 560,000 distinct CDR3 sequences, with 20% to 25% found just once. Sequenced sample: PBMCs or a T cell subset sorted from them (not recorded which). The receptors originated from an adult woman who had mild COVID-19 (a few samples of this study predate the infection). Cell type and time point are not known.

This clonotype was counted only a few times. The chain has TRBV30 and TRBJ1-6; D call uncertain. Germline-derived CDR1 and CDR2 are GTSNPN and SVGIG (reference sequence). CDR3 length: 16 residues. V dropped 0 bases and J dropped 8 bases, with 17 bases sitting between them. The CDR3 loop reads CAWSVGVRTGYSPLHF. The CDR3 DNA reads TGTGCCTGGAGTGTCGGGGTTCGCACTGGGTATTCACCCCTCCACTTT.

This clonotype showed up just a few times. The V gene is TRBV30, the J gene TRBJ2-3, with 7 bases lining up with TRBD2. This CDR3 is 14 amino acids long. The V and J ends lost 3 bases and 1 base, in that order; junction bases with no gene match: 4. Germline CDR1 is GTSNPN and CDR2 is SVGIG (reference sequence). The CDR3: CAWRRTSGTDTQYF. Here the CDR3 DNA reads TGTGCCTGGAGGAGAACTAGCGGCACAGATACGCAGTATTTT. Based on the CDR3 plus reference TRBV30 and TRBJ2-3, the full variable domain is SQTIHQWPATLVQPVGSPLSLECTVEGTSNPNLYWYRQAAGRGLQLLFYSVGIGQISSEVPQNLSASRPQDRQFILSSKKLLLSDSGFYLCAWRRTSGTDTQYFGPGTRLTVL.

The chain links TRBV6-1 to TRBJ2-5; 14 bases are shared with TRBD2. Germline V gene sequence: CDR1 MNHNS, CDR2 SASEGT. The V segment lost 4 bases and the J segment 5 bases; nucleotides outside the gene matches: 6. This CDR3 region has 16 residues. CDR3 amino acids: CASSALTSGGEETQYF. The CDR3 DNA reads TGTGCCAGCAGTGCCTTGACTAGCGGGGGGGAGGAGACCCAGTACTTC.

The chain employs TRBV20-1 and TRBJ2-1, with TRBD2 as a possible D gene (5 bases). This CDR3 contains 15 residues. The germline gives CDR1 DFQATT, CDR2 SNEGSKA (reference sequence). V was clipped by 3 bases and J by 4 bases, with 16 bases between them. The CDR3 DNA is TGCAGTGCTAGTGGACTCCTCCAACGTTACAATGAGCAGTTCTTC. Protein: CSASGLLQRYNEQFF.

In this sample, this clonotype turned up a few times. This chain connects TRBV7-6 to TRBJ2-1, with TRBD2 matching over 7 bases. Per germline, CDR1 SGHVS and CDR2 FNYEAQ. The CDR3 sequence is 14 residues long. Unmatched junction bases numbered 7, after V lost 4 bases and J lost 7 bases. The CDR3 coding sequence is TGTGCCAGCAGCTATTTCAGCGGGGCAAATGAGCAGTTCTTC. This sequence encodes CASSYFSGANEQFF. Combining the CDR3 with reference TRBV7-6 and TRBJ2-1 gives the whole variable domain GAGVSQSPRYKVTKRGQDVALRCDPISGHVSLYWYRQALGQGPEFLTYFNYEAQQDKSGLPNDRFSAERPEGSISTLTIQRTEQRDSAMYRCASSYFSGANEQFFGPGTRLTVL.

This clonotype was counted between two and nine times. The chain employs TRBV11-3 and TRBJ2-3, with 14 bases that match TRBD2. V dropped 4 bases and J dropped 2; count of bases not matched to a gene: 5. The CDR3 is 17 residues long. Germline loops: CDR1 SGHNT, CDR2 YENEEA. This CDR3 is CASSSGLAGVPTDTQYF. CDR3 sequence (DNA): TGTGCCAGCAGCTCGGGACTAGCGGGAGTCCCCACAGATACGCAGTATTTT.

This chain links TRBV7-2 with TRBJ2-3, with no clear D. The CDR3 is 12 amino acids. The V gene lost 5 bases and the J gene lost 5 bases, with 8 bases spanning the gap. Germline CDR1 reads SGHTA; CDR2 reads FQGNSA. CDR3 residues: CASSTFRDTQYF. The CDR3 bases are TGTGCCAGCAGCACGTTTCGAGATACGCAGTATTTT.

In this sample, this clonotype turned up a few times. The rearrangement links TRBV7-8 to TRBJ1-1, with D unclear. Looked up from germline, CDR1 is SGHVS and CDR2 is FQNEAQ. V gave up 3 bases and J gave up 0 bases, with 8 bases separating them. There are 14 residues in the CDR3. The CDR3, as DNA: TGTGCCAGCAGCTTTCCAGAGATGAACACTGAAGCTTTCTTT. Residues: CASSFPEMNTEAFF.

This chain connects TRBV20-1 to TRBJ1-3; D is possibly TRBD1 (5 bases). The germline gives CDR1 DFQATT, CDR2 SNEGSKA (reference sequence). V lost 1 base, J lost 8 bases, and 9 bases lay in between. The CDR3 length is 12 residues. The CDR3, as DNA: TGCAGTGCTAGAGGAGGGGCTTACACCATATATTTT. Its protein product is CSARGGAYTIYF.

This clonotype was counted only a few times. This chain links TRBV2 with TRBJ2-1, with 9 bases aligning to TRBD2. Per the germline V gene, CDR1 is SNHLY and CDR2 is FYNNEI. V shed 2 bases and J 4 bases; nucleotides not matched to a gene: 9. The length of the CDR3 is 17 residues. CDR3 protein: CASSERTRLAAYNEQFF. The CDR3 DNA reads TGTGCCAGCAGTGAACGTACCCGACTAGCGGCATACAATGAGCAGTTCTTC.

The chain recombines TRBV12-3 or TRBV12-4 with TRBJ2-2, with 14 bases fitting TRBD2. After removal of 7 bases from V and 4 bases from J, the junction contained 17 bases not matched to a gene. This CDR3 has 20 amino acids. DNA of the CDR3: TGTGCCAGCACCCGCACCGGACTAGCGGGGGGTTGGGGTGGCACCGGGGAGCTGTTTTTT. Its protein product is CASTRTGLAGGWGGTGELFF.

This clonotype has a handful of counts. This rearrangement joins TRBV15 to TRBJ2-2; TRBD2 matches 7 bases. This CDR3 has 17 residues. Germline values: CDR1 LNHNV, CDR2 YYDKDF (reference sequence). Trimming cost V 0 bases and J 1 base; bases outside gene matches: 5. CDR3 sequence reads: CATSRDLPGGNTGELFF. Written as DNA, the CDR3 is TGTGCCACCAGCAGAGATCTACCGGGGGGGAACACCGGGGAGCTGTTTTTT.

This clonotype was picked up a small number of times. The chain combines TRBV9 with TRBJ2-2, with 13 bases identical to TRBD2. This CDR3 has 19 residues. J gave up 6 bases and V 4 bases, and 15 bases lay outside the gene matches. Germline-derived CDR1 and CDR2 are SGDLS and YYNGEE. DNA of the CDR3: TGTGCCAGCAGCCCCAAAATGGAGGGACTAGCGGGGCGTCCCGGGGAGCTGTTTTTT. It is translated as CASSPKMEGLAGRPGELFF. Variable domain in full (rest from reference TRBV9 and TRBJ2-2): DSGVTQTPKHLITATGQRVTLRCSPRSGDLSVYWYQQSLDQGLQFLIQYYNGEERAKGNILERFSAQQFPDLHSELNLSSLELGDSALYFCASSPKMEGLAGRPGELFFGEGSRLTVL.

This chain connects TRBV5-1 to TRBJ1-3; D remains unclear. Germline lookup yields CDR1 SGHRS and CDR2 YFSETQ. The CDR3 loop spans 16 amino acids. Trimming pared 4 bases from V and 0 bases from J, leaving 14 bases between. The CDR3 protein is CASSGRHISSGNTIYF. CDR3 coding DNA: TGCGCCAGCAGCGGCAGACACATCAGCTCTGGAAACACCATATATTTT.

The rearrangement joins TRBV6-6 to TRBJ1-2, with a weak D call TRBD1 (5 bases). V was clipped by 2 bases and J by 8 bases, with 15 bases between them. Germline lookup yields CDR1 MNHNY and CDR2 SVGAGI (reference sequence). The CDR3 length is 14 residues. CDR3 residues: CASSYRDWGGGYTF. DNA for the CDR3: TGTGCCAGCAGTTACAGGGATTGGGGCGGGGGCTACACCTTC.

This clonotype was counted a few times. This chain connects TRBV5-5 to TRBJ2-1; D possibly corresponds to TRBD2 (6 bases). The CDR3 runs to 13 residues. The V gene lost 5 bases and the J gene lost 7 bases, with 13 bases spanning the gap. Germline CDR1 reads SGHKS; CDR2 reads YYEKEE (reference sequence). This CDR3 reads CASRRDSWNEQFF. The CDR3 DNA reads as TGTGCCAGCAGGCGGGACTCCTGGAATGAGCAGTTCTTC.

This clonotype was observed a handful of times. V gene TRBV12-3 or TRBV12-4 combines with J gene TRBJ1-5; 8 bases align to TRBD1. The ends lost 3 bases at V and 3 bases at J; junction bases unmatched: 10. This CDR3 spans 17 amino acids. CDR3 in DNA: TGTGCCAGCAGTTTGGGGAGCAGGACAGGGTTCAATCAGCCCCAGCATTTT. Protein sequence: CASSLGSRTGFNQPQHF.

This clonotype was seen only a few times. This sequence joins TRBV5-1 and TRBJ2-5; 11 positions match TRBD2. Per germline, CDR1 SGHRS and CDR2 YFSETQ. J lost 4 bases, V lost 4 bases, and 3 bases had no gene match. The CDR3 is made up of 14 amino acids. For the CDR3, the DNA is TGCGCCAGCAGCAAGACTAGCGGGGCAGAGACCCAGTACTTC. Translated: CASSKTSGAETQYF. The whole variable domain, remainder taken from reference TRBV5-1 and TRBJ2-5, is KAGVTQTPRYLIKTRGQQVTLSCSPISGHRSVSWYQQTPGQGLQFLFEYFSETQRNKGNFPGRFSGRQFSNSRSEMNVSTLELGDSALYLCASSKTSGAETQYFGPGTRLLVL.

This clonotype was picked up a small number of times. V gene TRBV11-2 combines with J gene TRBJ2-5; D uncertain. The CDR3 is made up of 13 amino acids. Trimming shortened V by 6 bases and J by 5 bases, and 13 bases separated the two germline ends. From germline, CDR1 is SGHAT and CDR2 FQNNGV. CDR3 loop: CASSFHPEETQYF. The CDR3 region has the DNA TGTGCCAGCAGTTTCCACCCGGAGGAGACCCAGTACTTC.

This clonotype was found a few times. J is TRBJ1-1 and V is TRBV29-1; D ambiguous. This CDR3 spans 12 amino acids. Germline values: CDR1 SQVTM, CDR2 ANQGSEA. V lost 6 bases and J lost 0, with 8 bases in between. CDR3: CSVGLMNTEAFF. The DNA of the CDR3 is TGCAGCGTGGGTCTGATGAACACTGAAGCTTTCTTT. The full variable domain, completed using reference TRBV29-1 and TRBJ1-1, is SAVISQKPSRDICQRGTSLTIQCQVDSQVTMMFWYRQQPGQSLTLIATANQGSEATYESGFVIDKFPISRPNLTFSTLTVSNMSPEDSSIYLCSVGLMNTEAFFGQGTRLTVV.

The table lists this clonotype with a few counts. The gene calls are TRBV5-1 and TRBJ2-1; 7 bases fit TRBD1. Germline CDR1 is SGHRS and CDR2 is YFSETQ. With V trimmed by 3 bases and J by 7 bases, 7 bases remained unmatched. The CDR3 has 14 residues. The CDR3 nucleotides are TGCGCCAGCAGCTGGTTGACAGGGTGGAATGAGCAGTTCTTC. Translating gives CASSWLTGWNEQFF.

This clonotype was counted a few times. The V gene is TRBV7-7, the J gene TRBJ2-3; tentative D call: TRBD1 (6 bases). The CDR3 covers 16 residues. Germline CDR1 reads SSHAT; CDR2 reads FNYEAQ (reference sequence). Trimming removed 1 base at V and 0 bases at J, with 11 bases between. The CDR3 region is CASSLGGDRSTDTQYF. The CDR3 DNA reads TGTGCCAGCAGCTTAGGGGGTGACAGGAGCACAGATACGCAGTATTTT. Full variable domain (outside the CDR3, taken from reference TRBV7-7 and TRBJ2-3): GAGVSQSPRYKVTKRGQDVTLRCDPISSHATLYWYQQALGQGPEFLTYFNYEAQPDKSGLPSDRFSAERPEGSISTLTIQRTEQRDSAMYRCASSLGGDRSTDTQYFGPGTRLTVL.

In this sample, this clonotype turned up a few times. In DNA form, the CDR3 reads TGTGCCAGCAGCTTGGCCTCTGGGAAAATCGAAGCTTTCTTT. Translating it yields CASSLASGKIEAFF. The rearrangement uses TRBV5-5 and TRBJ1-1, with no clear D. The V gene's germline CDR1 is SGHKS and CDR2 YYEKEE (reference sequence). The V end lost 0 bases, the J end lost 8 bases, and 14 bases lay between the germline ends. The CDR3 runs to 14 residues.

The gene calls are TRBV15 and TRBJ2-3; D gene ambiguous. This CDR3 region has 17 residues. Germline CDR1 LNHNV, CDR2 YYDKDF (reference sequence). V was pared by 0 bases and J by 4 bases, with 17 bases between. CDR3 nucleotides: TGTGCCACCAGCAGAGATTTGATCGGCGGTTCCCCAGATACGCAGTATTTT. This sequence encodes CATSRDLIGGSPDTQYF.

This clonotype has just a few counts. This sequence joins TRBV23-1 and TRBJ1-5; possible D gene TRBD1, 6 bases. TRBV23-1 counts as an open reading frame of uncertain function. Deletions cut 0 bases from V and 7 bases from J, with 19 bases between. The CDR3 totals 17 residues. In nucleotides, the CDR3 is TGCGCCAGCAGTCAATCGAATAGGGGGAAGTATAACCAGCCCCAGCATTTT. It codes for CASSQSNRGKYNQPQHF.

The chain joins TRBV5-1 to TRBJ1-2; D possibly corresponds to TRBD1 (6 bases). The CDR3 spans 14 residues. From germline, CDR1 is SGHRS and CDR2 YFSETQ. V lost 4 bases and J lost 4, with 14 bases in between. The CDR3, as DNA: TGCGCCAGCAGCCTCTCAGGGGTGGCCTATGGCTACACCTTC. This encodes CASSLSGVAYGYTF.

The chain has TRBV5-6 and TRBJ1-6; weak D call: TRBD1 (6 bases). Germline loops: CDR1 SGHDT, CDR2 YYEEEE. This CDR3 contains 18 residues. V dropped 4 bases and J dropped 0 bases, with 17 bases sitting between them. The CDR3 region has the DNA TGTGCCAGCAGCCCGGGACTGAGGGACATCTCCTATAATTCACCCCTCCACTTT. Translation gives CASSPGLRDISYNSPLHF.

V is TRBV12-3 or TRBV12-4 and J is TRBJ1-2; D ambiguous. V lost 5 bases to trimming and J lost 4 bases, with 20 bases between them. There are 16 residues in the CDR3. DNA of the CDR3: TGTGCCAGCAGTGGGGATTACGGCAGCCCGACCTATGGCTACACCTTC. This encodes CASSGDYGSPTYGYTF.

This clonotype has just a few counts. The chain joins TRBV4-2 to TRBJ2-6, with 9 bases that match TRBD2. Germline V gene lookup returns CDR1 LGHNA and CDR2 YNFKEQ. Unmatched junction bases numbered 9, after V lost 4 bases and J lost 2 bases. CDR3 length equals 18 residues. For the CDR3, the DNA is TGTGCCAGCAGCCTCGAACCGGGACTAGCTACTGGGGCCAACGTCCTGACTTTC. Protein product: CASSLEPGLATGANVLTF.

Only a few counts were recorded for this clonotype. The rearrangement joins TRBV5-1 to TRBJ2-2, with 8 bases aligning to TRBD1. The V and J ends lost 0 bases and 7 bases, in that order; junction bases with no gene match: 5. Germline CDR1 and CDR2: SGHRS and YFSETQ. There are 15 residues in the CDR3. The CDR3: CASSLDQGASGELFF. CDR3 in DNA: TGCGCCAGCAGCTTGGATCAGGGGGCAAGCGGGGAGCTGTTTTTT.

V usage is TRBV5-1 and J usage is TRBJ2-3, with TRBD2 matching over 12 bases. The CDR3 covers 18 residues. Per germline, CDR1 SGHRS and CDR2 YFSETQ. Germline trimming cut 0 bases from V and 1 base from J; bases unmatched to any gene: 6. CDR3 sequence reads: CASSLGPTSGGRTDTQYF. CDR3 nucleotides: TGCGCCAGCAGCTTGGGGCCGACTAGCGGGGGACGCACAGATACGCAGTATTTT.

This clonotype appeared a single time. The rearrangement links TRBV15 to TRBJ1-1; no definite D call. From germline, CDR1 is LNHNV and CDR2 YYDKDF (reference sequence). The CDR3 is 14 amino acids. With 8 bases removed from V and 0 bases from J, the gap between germline ends came to 13 bases. CDR3 coding DNA: TGTGCCACCGGGGAGGAAGGGCTGAACACTGAAGCTTTCTTT. Protein: CATGEEGLNTEAFF.